This TCR beta chain came from a study of PD-1 blockade in classical Hodgkin lymphoma. Study-level points and caveats: Healthy donors were reported to have higher baseline TCR diversity than newly diagnosed patients. Complete responders possessed baseline diversity comparable to newly diagnosed patients. Nivolumab initiation under 1 year post-ASCT meant exclusion.

About this clone itself: The antigen is not known.

The CDR3 covers 15 residues. CDR1 and CDR2 from the germline V gene are SGHAT and FQNNGV. The V end was cut by 0 bases, the J end by 6 bases, with 15 bases between. Produced via immunoSEQ multiplex PCR; TCRdb's table is partial and in-frame only. The sample has tens of thousands of clones, roughly 77% seen once. Time point noted: cycle 4 day 1 (C4D1), after 5 to 7 weeks of nivolumab. After autologous stem cell transplantation all patients relapsed, and prior brentuximab vedotin exposure differed between cohorts. This TCR derives from a human donor with classical Hodgkin lymphoma. The chain combines TRBV11-2 with TRBJ2-7; D remains unclear. Sequencing was performed on peripheral blood mononuclear cells (PBMCs), taken before the fourth cycle of nivolumab. For the CDR3, the DNA is TGTGCCAGCAGCTTAGATCGAACCCGCGAGGCCGAGCAGTACTTC. It codes for CASSLDRTREAEQYF. The variable domain in full, with the rest retrieved from reference TRBV11-2 and TRBJ2-7, is EAGVAQSPRYKIIEKRQSVAFWCNPISGHATLYWYQQILGQGPKLLIQFQNNGVVDDSQLPKDRFSAERLKGVDSTLKIQPAKLEDSAVYLCASSLDRTREAEQYFGPGTRLTVT.